Sequencing of this T cell receptor (beta chain) was carried out in a study of metastatic and nonmetastatic thyroid tumors. About the study: Malignant and benign thyroid patients had repertoires compared in peripheral blood and tumor or nodule tissue. The study's findings and limits: In blood and tumor, TCR beta diversity was reportedly significantly higher in malignant thyroid tumors than in benign nodules.

This CDR3 is built from 14 residues. CDR1 is SGHAT, CDR2 FQNNGV, per germline. V shed 1 base and J shed 1 base, with 8 bases lying between them. None of the patients had undergone any treatment ahead of thyroid surgery. As originally analysed: In papillary thyroid cancer, a distant-metastasis classifier was built using CDR3 differences across clinicopathological groups. TCRdb used MiXCR to call clones anew from the PCR reads. These V and J calls derive from TCRdb rather than the authors' analysis. The table has roughly 21,000 clones, approximately 30% seen once. On this clone: What it binds is unknown.

The rearrangement uses TRBV11-2 and TRBJ2-7, with a tentative D call TRBD2 (6 bases). This clonotype was obtained from a female donor with papillary thyroid cancer or a benign thyroid nodule (not recorded which). Some clones in this sample may be carry-over from other donors' samples. The sequencing sample was made of blood. CDR3 residues: CASSLGTTSYEQYF. CDR3 bases: TGTGCCAGCAGCTTAGGGACTACTTCCTACGAGCAGTACTTC.